This passage covers 27 T cell receptor beta chains from one sample sequenced in a study of human T cells and chemical hapten exposure. TCRdb processed the 5' RACE reads anew with MiXCR; each CDR3 protein has one entry. Of about 120,000 distinct CDR3 sequences in the sample, around a fifth were seen once. Total RNA came from unfractionated whole blood. These receptor sequences come from a human donor in good health.

The genes are TRBV28 and TRBJ2-7, with TRBD2 matching 15 bases. The CDR3 consists of 16 residues. Losses at the gene ends were 4 bases for V and 7 bases for J; bases not matched to a gene: 8. Germline assignment: CDR1 MDHEN and CDR2 SYDVKM. CDR3 loop: CASSSGLAGGGPEQYF. The CDR3 bases are TGTGCCAGCAGTTCGGGACTAGCGGGAGGAGGGCCTGAGCAGTACTTC.

This clonotype was observed many times. The V call is TRBV28, the J call TRBJ2-3; 9 bases are shared with TRBD2. Trimming cost V 6 bases and J 3 bases; bases outside gene matches: 4. CDR1 and CDR2 (germline): MDHEN, SYDVKM. This CDR3 has 14 residues. CDR3 sequence reads: CASSFSGSTDTQYF. Here the CDR3 DNA reads TGTGCCAGCAGCTTTAGCGGGAGTACAGATACGCAGTATTTT.

This clonotype appeared many times. The CDR3, as DNA: TGTGCCAGCAGCTTAACGGGCAGCACCGGGGAGCTGTTTTTT. Its protein product is CASSLTGSTGELFF. The chain joins TRBV7-3 to TRBJ2-2, with unresolved D. V lost 0 bases and J 4 bases, leaving 6 bases between the germline ends. Germline values: CDR1 SGHTA, CDR2 FQGTGA. The CDR3 sequence is 14 residues long.

Note on this clonotype: A read error may produce the germline difference seen at one junction end. This chain connects TRBV27 to TRBJ1-2; no clear D. CDR3 length equals 16 residues. The germline CDR1 and CDR2 sequences are MNHEY and SMNVEV (reference sequence). DNA for the CDR3: TGTGCCAGCAGCTCGACGGGCCTGGGCAAAGGGTATGGCGACACCTTC. It is translated as CASSSTGLGKGYGDTF.

This clonotype appeared a few times. The genes are TRBV27 and TRBJ1-5; no firm D call. Germline V gives CDR1 MNHEY, CDR2 SMNVEV (reference sequence). Trimming stripped 7 bases from V and 3 bases from J, with 16 bases between. CDR3 size: 15 residues. Here the CDR3 DNA reads TGTGCCAGCAAGGGCTTTGTGGGCCACAATCAGCCCCAGCATTTT. Translation gives CASKGFVGHNQPQHF.

V and J are TRBV28 and TRBJ2-4; 7 bases map to TRBD1. CDR1 and CDR2 from the germline V gene are MDHEN and SYDVKM. The CDR3 has 14 amino acids. V dropped 6 bases and J dropped 4; count of bases not matched to a gene: 6. The CDR3 spells CASSSTGFKNIQYF. The CDR3 coding sequence is TGTGCCAGCAGCTCGACAGGGTTTAAAAACATTCAGTACTTC.

The table lists this clonotype with a few counts. The chain uses TRBV13 and TRBJ2-3; unclear D gene. Deletions cut 5 bases from V and 0 bases from J, with 12 bases between. There are 15 residues in the CDR3. Germline CDR1 PRHDT, CDR2 FYEKMQ (reference sequence). CDR3 sequence (DNA): TGTGCCAGCAGCCCAAGACCGTCCAGCACAGATACGCAGTATTTT. Encoded protein: CASSPRPSSTDTQYF.

The rearrangement links TRBV6-2 or TRBV6-3 to TRBJ1-6; no firm D call. Germline V gene data show CDR1 as MNHEY and CDR2 as SVGEGT. This CDR3 is built from 14 residues. The germline V and J ends were trimmed by 5 bases and 9 bases, with 14 bases remaining between them. The CDR3 spells CASSRTGISSPLHF. CDR3 DNA sequence: TGTGCCAGCAGTCGTACGGGAATTTCTTCACCCCTCCACTTT.

The table lists this clonotype with many counts. The chain combines TRBV20-1 with TRBJ2-7, with a possible D match to TRBD1 (5 bases). Deletions cut 5 bases from V and 0 bases from J, with 14 bases between. Germline CDR1 and CDR2: DFQATT and SNEGSKA (reference sequence). The CDR3 is 14 amino acids. The CDR3 is CSAPPPRVSYEQYF. The CDR3 DNA reads TGCAGTGCTCCCCCCCCCAGGGTCTCCTACGAGCAGTACTTC.

The J gene is TRBJ1-4, the V gene TRBV5-1, with 7 bases aligning to TRBD1. The CDR3 sequence is 15 residues long. J was trimmed by 0 bases and V by 4 bases; bases with no gene match: 3. From germline, CDR1 is SGHRS and CDR2 YFSETQ. CDR3 DNA: TGCGCCAGCAGCAGGGGGACAGCAACTAATGAAAAACTGTTTTTT. Translating it yields CASSRGTATNEKLFF.

A note on this clonotype: Its ends do not fully match the called genes, so a read error is possible. The V and J genes are TRBV7-7 and TRBJ2-3, with 12 positions matching TRBD2. Looked up from germline, CDR1 is SSHAT and CDR2 is FNYEAQ (reference sequence). The length of the CDR3 is 16 residues. CDR3 amino acids: CASSQGTSGFTDTQYF. DNA of the CDR3: TGTGCTAGCAGCCAAGGGACTAGCGGGTTCACAGATACGCAGTATTTT.

The sample holds a few counts of this clonotype. The chain combines TRBV5-5 with TRBJ1-2; maybe TRBD1 (6 bases). The CDR3 is 14 amino acids. Between the trimmed V and J ends, which lost 6 bases and 5 bases, there was a span of 17 bases. Germline loops: CDR1 SGHKS, CDR2 YYEKEE (reference sequence). The CDR3 reads CASNPGLDSYGYTF. The CDR3 DNA reads TGTGCCAGCAACCCTGGTTTGGACAGTTATGGCTACACCTTC. The full variable domain, completed using reference TRBV5-5 and TRBJ1-2, is DAGVTQSPTHLIKTRGQQVTLRCSPISGHKSVSWYQQVLGQGPQFIFQYYEKEERGRGNFPDRFSARQFPNYSSELNVNALLLGDSALYLCASNPGLDSYGYTFGSGTRLTVV.

This clonotype appeared a few times. Mismatch with germline at one junction end may stem from a read error. The J gene is TRBJ2-4, the V gene TRBV11-2; maybe TRBD2 (6 bases). This CDR3 is built from 12 residues. Germline CDR1 is SGHAT and CDR2 is FQNNGV. CDR3 loop: CASSLVSGSPTF. The CDR3 coding sequence is TGTGCCAGCAGCTTAGTCTCCGGGAGCCCCACCTTC.

This clonotype showed up many times. The chain employs TRBV3-1 and TRBJ2-7; D gene unclear. The CDR3 spans 11 residues. Trimming removed 4 bases from V and 7 bases from J, with 8 bases in between. The germline CDR1 and CDR2 sequences are LGHDT and YNNKEL (reference sequence). As DNA, the CDR3 is TGTGCCAGCAGCCGCGTAGGGGAGCAGTACTTC. This gives the protein CASSRVGEQYF.

The V and J genes are TRBV6-5 and TRBJ2-3; TRBD2 agrees at 10 bases. The CDR3 loop spans 16 amino acids. V lost 6 bases and J lost 6; bases outside the gene matches: 12. CDR1 MNHEY and CDR2 SVGAGI come from the germline V gene. CDR3 coding DNA: TGTGCCAGCAGCCGCTTGGCTAGCGGGGGACGGGATACGCAGTATTTT. Protein sequence: CASSRLASGGRDTQYF.

The chain combines TRBV11-2 with TRBJ1-2; 10 bases match TRBD1. V trimming: 1 base; J trimming: 7 bases; junction bases outside the gene matches: 9. The CDR3 contains 16 residues. CDR1 is SGHAT, CDR2 FQNNGV, per germline. The CDR3 bases are TGTGCCAGCAGCTTAGTTTACGGGGACAGGGGCTTTGGCTACACCTTC. Its protein product is CASSLVYGDRGFGYTF.

This clonotype was seen a handful of times. The V gene is TRBV5-1, the J gene TRBJ2-5; 11 bases map to TRBD2. CDR3 length: 17 residues. Trimming cost V 0 bases and J 2 bases; bases outside gene matches: 6. Germline V gene sequence: CDR1 SGHRS, CDR2 YFSETQ. This CDR3 is CASSLGLAGRGQETQYF. CDR3 in DNA: TGCGCCAGCAGCTTGGGACTAGCGGGACGAGGGCAAGAGACCCAGTACTTC.

This clonotype was counted between two and nine times. The genes are TRBV9 and TRBJ2-5, with D perhaps TRBD1 (6 bases). Germline loops: CDR1 SGDLS, CDR2 YYNGEE. This CDR3 comprises 15 residues. Between the trimmed V and J ends, which lost 0 bases and 5 bases, there was a span of 14 bases. The CDR3 reads CASSVDGGPGETQYF. Written as DNA, the CDR3 is TGTGCCAGCAGCGTAGATGGGGGCCCAGGGGAGACCCAGTACTTC.

This chain uses TRBV7-6 with TRBJ1-1; 7 positions agree with TRBD1. The ends lost 5 bases at V and 3 bases at J; junction bases unmatched: 6. The CDR3 sequence is 14 residues long. Looked up from germline, CDR1 is SGHVS and CDR2 is FNYEAQ. The CDR3: CASSQGQDYTEAFF. CDR3 coding DNA: TGTGCCAGCAGCCAAGGACAGGACTACACTGAAGCTTTCTTT.

The chain combines TRBV11-2 with TRBJ2-7; D not resolved. This CDR3 contains 12 residues. CDR1 and CDR2 (germline): SGHAT, FQNNGV. V lost 4 bases, J lost 3 bases, and 7 bases lay in between. The CDR3 sequence is CASSSLNYEQYF. Written as DNA, the CDR3 is TGTGCCAGCAGCTCCCTTAACTACGAGCAGTACTTC.

The rearrangement links TRBV15 to TRBJ2-1; TRBD2 matches at 8 bases. The CDR3 sequence is 19 residues long. Germline V gives CDR1 LNHNV, CDR2 YYDKDF (reference sequence). J was trimmed by 4 bases and V by 0 bases; bases with no gene match: 14. CDR3 residues: CATSRDGRRASGFYNEQFF. The CDR3 DNA follows: TGTGCCACCAGCAGAGATGGACGGCGGGCTAGCGGGTTTTACAATGAGCAGTTCTTC.

This clonotype was seen a handful of times. The CDR3 reads CASNYDRGANYGYTF. Here the CDR3 DNA reads TGTGCCAGCAACTATGACAGGGGAGCTAACTATGGCTACACCTTC. J is TRBJ1-2 and V is TRBV3-1; 8 bases are shared with TRBD1. Per the germline V gene, CDR1 is LGHDT and CDR2 is YNNKEL (reference sequence). The CDR3 contains 15 residues. V lost 7 bases and J lost 0; bases outside the gene matches: 7.

The gene calls are TRBV3-1 and TRBJ2-5; unclear D gene. Trimming stripped 5 bases from V and 3 bases from J, with 10 bases between. The CDR3 is 13 residues long. CDR1 and CDR2 (germline): LGHDT, YNNKEL (reference sequence). The DNA for the CDR3 is TGTGCCAGCAGCTTTCTTAGGGAAGAGACCCAGTACTTC. This gives the protein CASSFLREETQYF.

The V and J genes are TRBV6-5 and TRBJ2-5; the match to TRBD1 covers 8 bases. CDR3 length: 16 residues. Germline V gives CDR1 MNHEY, CDR2 SVGAGI. J gave up 3 bases and V 2 bases, and 8 bases lay outside the gene matches. CDR3 bases: TGTGCCAGCAGTTACGATGGCTGGGACAGGAAAGAGACCCAGTACTTC. Its translation is CASSYDGWDRKETQYF.

The rearrangement joins TRBV29-1 to TRBJ1-1; no firm D call. Germline lookup yields CDR1 SQVTM and CDR2 ANQGSEA. V was pared by 5 bases and J by 10 bases, with 20 bases between. CDR3 size: 13 residues. CDR3 DNA: TGCAGCGTTCGGCTCCGCTGGGAGGTTGGAGCTTTCTTT. Protein sequence: CSVRLRWEVGAFF.

This clonotype was seen a few times. A junction end diverges from the germline sequence, so it may reflect a read error. V and J are TRBV6-6 and TRBJ1-1; D is uncertain. The CDR3 has 9 residues. Germline V gives CDR1 MNHNY, CDR2 SVGAGI (reference sequence). The CDR3 DNA reads TGTGCCAGCAGTTACACTCCGGTCTTT. Translation gives CASSYTPVF.

This clonotype was detected a few times. The rearrangement joins TRBV2 to TRBJ2-3, with D possibly matching TRBD2 (5 bases). Trimming shortened V by 4 bases and J by 0 bases, and 14 bases separated the two germline ends. The germline V gene has CDR1 SNHLY and CDR2 FYNNEI. The CDR3 sequence is 16 residues long. CDR3: CASSGAGVASTDTQYF. DNA of the CDR3: TGTGCCAGCAGTGGGGCGGGTGTCGCTAGCACAGATACGCAGTATTTT.